This is a list of T cell receptor beta chains from one sample in a study of T cell changes during pregnancy in multiple sclerosis. Sequencing used immunoSEQ multiplex PCR; TCRdb keeps in-frame clones, though not all of them. The sample carries about 71,000 clones, around nine tenths recorded once. Sample: peripheral blood, taken in the third trimester of pregnancy. These receptors were obtained from a female donor with multiple sclerosis, enrolled in a pregnancy study. CDR3s leave out the opening cysteine and the closing phenylalanine or tryptophan. Some rows mark clone size as missing; the rest say once, few, many or name a class of expanded clone.

TRBV14	NA	TRBJ1-4	ASRSTGFSGKLF
TRBV2	NA	TRBJ1-3	ASSGQGSGNTIY
TRBV7-6	NA	TRBJ2-2	ASSSPGLTNTGELF
TRBV11-2	NA	TRBJ2-2	ASSVSRIAGVTGELF
TRBV12-5	NA	TRBJ1-5	ASSPGNQPQH
TRBV10-1	NA	TRBJ2-5	ASSAGTGVETQY
TRBV6-4	NA	TRBJ2-3	ASSDSTTRTDTQY
TRBV19	NA	TRBJ1-2	ASSKDAGYVGYT
TRBV6-1	NA	TRBJ1-2	ASTWGQGGNYGYT
TRBV4-3	NA	TRBJ1-4	ASSLGTANEKLF
TRBV19	NA	TRBJ1-2	ASSLGSPWGYT
TRBV13	NA	TRBJ2-1	ASSPPGRLNNEQF
TRBV5-1	NA	TRBJ1-6	ASSTGAPSPLH
TRBV9	NA	TRBJ1-6	ASSTGTAYNSPLH
TRBV18	NA	TRBJ2-1	ASSPGLAGVGGEQF
TRBV30	NA	TRBJ1-5	AWSVQGDQPQH
TRBV28	NA	TRBJ2-7	ASIKGLDYEQY
TRBV6-5	NA	TRBJ1-2	ASSYATPSQGGYT
TRBV9	NA	TRBJ2-3	ASSASTRGWVTDTQY
TRBV19	NA	TRBJ1-1	ASSGTANTEAF
TRBV7-9	NA	TRBJ2-7	ASSPQVPPHDEQY
TRBV28	NA	TRBJ2-1	ASSFHGENEQF
TRBV7-9	NA	TRBJ2-7	ASGRDRGYEQY
TRBV7-9	NA	TRBJ2-3	ASSWGASTDTQY
TRBV27	NA	TRBJ2-6	ASRGGAGANVLT
TRBV5-4	NA	TRBJ2-7	ASSALPGDSYEQY
TRBV5-5	NA	TRBJ2-5	ASSLREQGAGETQY
TRBV28	NA	TRBJ1-5	ASKGGSYQPQH
TRBV5-4	NA	TRBJ2-5	ASSLFGRAEETQY
TRBV4-3	NA	TRBJ2-3	ASSQDGSGEDTQY
TRBV30	NA	TRBJ2-3	AWSQGLESSTDTQY
TRBV10-3	NA	TRBJ1-1	AISRTGGPRNTEAF
TRBV11-2	NA	TRBJ2-7	ASSLDRTAGGRYEQY
TRBV15	NA	TRBJ2-1	ATSRGRNEQF
TRBV5-8	NA	TRBJ2-3	ASSKAGQHTDTQY
TRBV9	NA	TRBJ2-1	ASSPEQAISYNEQF
TRBV5-5	NA	TRBJ2-3	ASSPLGREGGTDTQY
TRBV5-3	NA	TRBJ2-3	ARSLPSTSTDTQY
TRBV7-2	NA	TRBJ2-2	ASSLTGEETGELF
TRBV5-6	NA	TRBJ2-7	ASSQGTSGLYEQY
TRBV6-5	NA	TRBJ2-1	ASTETSSV
TRBV5-5	few	TRBJ2-2	ASSLSAVTTGELF
TRBV9	NA	TRBJ1-1	ASSVAPGLNTEAF
TRBV7-6	NA	TRBJ1-1	ASSLSGDRNTEAF
TRBV5-6	NA	TRBJ1-2	ASSLDSANYGYT
TRBV6-6	NA	TRBJ1-3	ASSYDRAGNTIY
TRBV5-1	NA	TRBJ1-2	ASSLGVTGSGGYT
TRBV5-4	NA	TRBJ2-5	ASSLPSGQETQY
TRBV11-2	NA	TRBJ2-2	ASSGDRSTGELF
TRBV7-9	NA	TRBJ2-1	ASSRTTGREGEQF
TRBV9	NA	TRBJ1-1	ASSPWTGGFTEAF
TRBV7-2	NA	TRBJ2-5	ASSYGGETQY
TRBV7-2	NA	TRBJ2-7	ASSPSSYEQY
TRBV5-4	NA	TRBJ2-1	ASSFGQGGSYNEQF
TRBV5-8	NA	TRBJ2-1	ASSFETAYNEQF
TRBV5-1	NA	TRBJ2-1	ASSPGLAGGSYNEQF
TRBV7-3	NA	TRBJ2-1	ASSYTSGEQF